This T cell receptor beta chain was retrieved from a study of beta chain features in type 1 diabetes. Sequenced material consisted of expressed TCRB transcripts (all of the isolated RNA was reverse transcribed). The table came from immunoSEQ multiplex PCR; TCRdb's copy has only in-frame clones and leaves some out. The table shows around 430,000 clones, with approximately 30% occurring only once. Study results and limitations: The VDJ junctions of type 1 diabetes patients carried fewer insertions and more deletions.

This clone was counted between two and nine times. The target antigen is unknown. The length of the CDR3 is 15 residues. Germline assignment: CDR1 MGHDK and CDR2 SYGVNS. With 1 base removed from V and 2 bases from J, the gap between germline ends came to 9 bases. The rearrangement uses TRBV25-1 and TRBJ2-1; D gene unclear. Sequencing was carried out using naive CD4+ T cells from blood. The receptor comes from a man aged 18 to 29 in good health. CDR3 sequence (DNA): TGTGCCAGCAGTGAATGGTCAACTCCCTACAATGAGCAGTTCTTC. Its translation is CASSEWSTPYNEQFF. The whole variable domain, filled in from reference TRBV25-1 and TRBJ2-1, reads EADIYQTPRYLVIGTGKKITLECSQTMGHDKMYWYQQDPGMELHLIHYSYGVNSTEKGDLSSESTVSRIRTEHFPLTLESARPSHTSQYLCASSEWSTPYNEQFFGPGTRLTVL.